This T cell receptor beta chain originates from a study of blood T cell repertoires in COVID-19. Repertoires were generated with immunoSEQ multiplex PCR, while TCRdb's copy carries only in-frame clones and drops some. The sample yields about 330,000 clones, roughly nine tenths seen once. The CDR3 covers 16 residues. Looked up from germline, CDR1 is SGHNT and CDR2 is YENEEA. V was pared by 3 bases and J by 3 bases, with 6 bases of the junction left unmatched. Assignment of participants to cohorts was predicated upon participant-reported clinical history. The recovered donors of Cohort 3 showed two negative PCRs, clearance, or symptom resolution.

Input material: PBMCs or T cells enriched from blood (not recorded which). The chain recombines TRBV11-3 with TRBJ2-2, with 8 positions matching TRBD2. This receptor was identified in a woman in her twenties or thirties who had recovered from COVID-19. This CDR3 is CASSFAAGGYTGELFF. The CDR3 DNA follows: TGTGCCAGCAGCTTCGCGGCGGGAGGTTACACCGGGGAGCTGTTTTTT. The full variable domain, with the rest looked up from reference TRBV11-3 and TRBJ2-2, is EAGVVQSPRYKIIEKKQPVAFWCNPISGHNTLYWYLQNLGQGPELLIRYENEEAVDDSQLPKDRFSAERLKGVDSTLKIQPAELGDSAVYLCASSFAAGGYTGELFFGEGSRLTVL.